The T cell receptor beta chain described here comes from a study of T cell changes during pregnancy in multiple sclerosis. This CDR3 is built from 16 residues. Germline-derived CDR1 and CDR2 are MDHEN and SYDVKM. Trimming shortened V by 4 bases and J by 8 bases, and 21 bases separated the two germline ends. Only in-frame clones appear in the TCRdb table, and some are missing; sequencing was by immunoSEQ multiplex PCR. The sample consists of some 38,000 clones, 94% of them appearing once. This clonotype was sampled from a female donor with multiple sclerosis, enrolled in a pregnancy study. V usage is TRBV28 and J usage is TRBJ2-1, with D hard to call. The starting material was CD4+ T cells from peripheral blood mononuclear cells, obtained in the second trimester of pregnancy. The CDR3 sequence is CASSYLFSYSLDEQFF. The CDR3 DNA sequence: TGTGCCAGCAGTTACCTCTTCTCCTACAGTCTTGATGAGCAGTTCTTC.